A selection of T cell receptor beta chains follows, all from one sample in a study of T-cell memory formation after mild COVID-19. TCRdb analysed the 5' RACE reads with MiXCR anew, one entry per CDR3 protein. Among fewer than 500,000 distinct CDR3 sequences listed, about 23% were seen once. Sequencing input: PBMCs or a T cell subset sorted from them (not recorded which). Receptor source: an adult woman who had mild COVID-19 (a few samples of this study predate the infection). Cell type and time point are not known. Both conserved end residues are part of each CDR3. Fields, in order: J gene, CDR3 length, V gene, clone size, D gene, CDR3 protein, CDR3 DNA. The D gene is left open where the match is weak. Size is omitted from some rows. Given values are once, few, many or a class for expanded clones.

>TRBJ2-1|13|TRBV7-7|few|.
CASSFGRDNEQFF
TGTGCTAGCAGCTTCGGTCGGGACAATGAGCAGTTCTTC
>TRBJ2-1|15|TRBV3-1|many|TRBD2
CASSHSGGSYNEQFF
TGTGCCAGCAGCCACAGCGGGGGCTCCTACAATGAGCAGTTCTTC
>TRBJ2-3|16|TRBV7-9|few|.
CASSVLLGGGTDTQYF
TGTGCCAGCAGCGTACTGCTGGGGGGCGGAACAGATACGCAGTATTTT
>TRBJ2-6|17|TRBV18|few|.
CASSPPSGGAGANVLTF
TGTGCCAGCTCACCACCGTCAGGGGGGGCTGGGGCCAACGTCCTGACTTTC
>TRBJ1-3|14|TRBV18|.|.
CASSPGIAGNTIYF
TGTGCCAGCTCACCAGGGATCGCAGGAAACACCATATATTTT
>TRBJ2-5|17|TRBV6-5|.|TRBD2
CASSYSRTSGSWETQYF
TGTGCCAGCAGTTACTCGCGGACTAGCGGGAGTTGGGAGACCCAGTACTTC
>TRBJ2-2|15|TRBV4-1|.|.
CASSQRGIEAGELFF
TGCGCCAGCAGCCAAAGGGGCATAGAGGCCGGGGAGCTGTTTTTT
>TRBJ1-2|15|TRBV19|once|TRBD1
CASSTGSDRGRGYTF
TGTGCCAGTAGTACCGGGTCGGACAGGGGGCGCGGCTACACCTTC
>TRBJ2-4|17|TRBV2|.|TRBD2
CASSERGLALSKNIQYF
TGTGCCAGCAGTGAAAGAGGACTAGCGCTATCCAAAAACATTCAGTACTTC
>TRBJ1-1|13|TRBV12-3/TRBV12-4|few|.
CASSFVENTEAFF
TGTGCCAGCAGTTTCGTAGAGAACACTGAAGCTTTCTTT
>TRBJ1-5|15|TRBV4-2|.|.
CASSLRLVGNQPQHF
TGTGCCAGCAGCCTCCGCCTTGTTGGCAATCAGCCCCAGCATTTT
>TRBJ2-3|16|TRBV25-1|.|TRBD2
CASSVVAGAVADTQYF
TGTGCCAGCAGTGTGGTAGCGGGGGCCGTAGCAGATACGCAGTATTTT
>TRBJ2-2|16|TRBV12-3/TRBV12-4|.|TRBD1
CASSLVQGANTGELFF
TGTGCCAGCAGTTTAGTACAGGGGGCTAATACCGGGGAGCTGTTTTTT
>TRBJ2-1|15|TRBV14|few|.
CASSQDLLTYNEQFF
TGTGCCAGCAGCCAAGATTTATTAACCTACAATGAGCAGTTCTTC
>TRBJ1-2|15|TRBV20-1|few|.
CSARDPGQINYGYTF
TGCAGTGCTAGAGATCCCGGACAGATAAACTATGGCTACACCTTC
>TRBJ2-2|15|TRBV4-1|.|.
CASSSGPLNTGELFF
TGCGCCAGCAGCTCGGGACCCCTGAACACCGGGGAGCTGTTTTTT